The 28 T cell receptor beta chains below all came from one sample that was sequenced in a study of blood T cell repertoires in COVID-19. Some clones are missing from TCRdb's copy, which holds only in-frame ones; the method was immunoSEQ multiplex PCR. The repertoire holds 230,000 or so clones, roughly nine tenths seen once, with about 2% in the top ten. The sequencing sample was made of peripheral blood. These receptors were obtained from a man aged 35-49 years with active or convalescent COVID-19.

V usage is TRBV27 and J usage is TRBJ1-1, with TRBD1 as a possible D gene (6 bases). V lost 3 bases and J 1 base, leaving 9 bases between the germline ends. Germline CDR1 reads MNHEY; CDR2 reads SMNVEV (reference sequence). The CDR3 length is 14 residues. CDR3 DNA sequence: TGTGCCAGCAGTTTTCAAGGGGGGAACACTGAAGCTTTCTTT. Protein: CASSFQGGNTEAFF.

The table lists this clone with a count of one. The J gene is TRBJ1-1, the V gene TRBV5-1; no reliable D call. V gave up 2 bases and J gave up 4 bases, with 9 bases separating them. The CDR3 covers 13 residues. Germline CDR1 is SGHRS and CDR2 is YFSETQ. CDR3 sequence reads: CASSLIQATEAFF. The CDR3 DNA sequence: TGCGCCAGCAGCTTAATCCAGGCCACTGAAGCTTTCTTT.

A word on this clone: The same CDR3 is also encoded by other DNA sequences in this sample. The chain links TRBV5-6 to TRBJ1-2; D may be TRBD1 (6 bases). Per germline, CDR1 SGHDT and CDR2 YYEEEE. V was cut by 2 bases and J by 6 bases, with 11 bases left in between. The CDR3 is 13 residues long. The CDR3 sequence: CASSFPQGDGYTF. The CDR3 bases are TGTGCCAGCAGCTTCCCACAGGGAGATGGCTACACCTTC.

This chain links TRBV6-5 with TRBJ1-2; no definite D call. CDR3 length: 14 residues. In germline, CDR1 is MNHEY, CDR2 SVGAGI. Trimming cost V 4 bases and J 6 bases, with 15 bases left between them. This CDR3 reads CASSSHSISDGYTF. In nucleotides, the CDR3 is TGTGCCAGCAGTTCTCACAGTATTTCCGATGGCTACACCTTC.

The rearrangement links TRBV2 to TRBJ1-5; D not certain. V lost 9 bases and J 4 bases, leaving 10 bases between the germline ends. CDR1 and CDR2 (germline): SNHLY, FYNNEI. This CDR3 contains 12 residues. This chain's CDR3 is CASKRGNQPQHF. The CDR3 bases are TGTGCCAGTAAGCGGGGAAATCAGCCCCAGCATTTT.

The V gene is TRBV2, the J gene TRBJ2-1, with D tentatively TRBD2 (5 bases). CDR1 SNHLY and CDR2 FYNNEI come from the germline V gene. V was shortened by 5 bases and J by 3 bases, with 11 bases between the two germline ends. The CDR3 is 14 residues long. The CDR3 reads CASSSDGNYNEQFF. Here the CDR3 DNA reads TGTGCCAGCAGTTCCGACGGGAACTACAATGAGCAGTTCTTC.

This clone was found once. The genes are TRBV5-1 and TRBJ1-2; 11 nucleotides line up with TRBD1. This CDR3 has 14 residues. Losses at the gene ends were 4 bases for V and 8 bases for J; bases not matched to a gene: 7. Germline CDR1 and CDR2: SGHRS and YFSETQ. CDR3 amino acids: CASSQGQGVRGYTF. CDR3 coding DNA: TGCGCCAGCAGCCAGGGACAGGGGGTTCGAGGCTACACCTTC.

The chain employs TRBV12-3 or TRBV12-4 and TRBJ1-1; D gene uncertain. The CDR3 is 13 residues long. The ends were cut back, 6 bases at V and 3 bases at J, with 11 bases in the middle. The CDR3 loop is CASRIQWDTEAFF. CDR3 nucleotide sequence: TGTGCCAGCAGAATACAGTGGGACACTGAAGCTTTCTTT.

The chain is built from TRBV7-9 and TRBJ2-1, with a possible D match to TRBD1 (6 bases). The germline gives CDR1 SEHNR, CDR2 FQNEAQ (reference sequence). This CDR3 region has 13 residues. V was shortened by 2 bases and J by 9 bases, with 11 bases between the two germline ends. The CDR3 region has the DNA TGTGCCAGCAGCTTAATAAACAGGGCTGAGCAGTTCTTC. This gives the protein CASSLINRAEQFF.

The chain carries TRBV19 and TRBJ1-2, with 8 bases aligning to TRBD1. The CDR3 sequence is 15 residues long. The V gene's germline CDR1 is LNHDA and CDR2 SQIVND (reference sequence). After removal of 3 bases from V and 7 bases from J, the junction contained 10 bases not matched to a gene. CDR3 amino acids: CASSIGDRGTAGYTF. CDR3 DNA: TGTGCCAGTAGTATTGGTGACAGGGGTACGGCTGGCTACACCTTC.

The count of this clone is one. J is TRBJ1-4 and V is TRBV2; no clear D gene. V shed 3 bases and J shed 6 bases, with 14 bases lying between them. Germline values: CDR1 SNHLY, CDR2 FYNNEI. The CDR3 totals 15 residues. This chain's CDR3 is CASSESAGFYEKLFF. Here the CDR3 DNA reads TGTGCCAGCAGTGAGTCAGCAGGATTCTATGAAAAACTGTTTTTT.

This chain connects TRBV7-8 to TRBJ2-7; 9 positions agree with TRBD2. V was clipped by 4 bases and J by 1 base; unmatched bases: 11. Germline CDR1 and CDR2: SGHVS and FQNEAQ. This CDR3 is 17 amino acids long. CDR3 DNA sequence: TGTGCCAGCAGCTACCCTCGGGAAGCGGGAGGATCCTACGAGCAGTACTTC. This translates into CASSYPREAGGSYEQYF.

This clone was picked up one time. This rearrangement joins TRBV10-2 to TRBJ2-2, with 7 bases matching TRBD2. With 3 bases clipped from V and 2 bases from J, the junction kept 3 bases outside the gene matches. The germline gives CDR1 WSHSY, CDR2 SAAADI. The CDR3 spans 15 residues. DNA for the CDR3: TGCGCCAGCAGTGAAGGGACTACCAACACCGGGGAGCTGTTTTTT. Amino acids: CASSEGTTNTGELFF.

This chain joins TRBV28 and TRBJ1-6; D possibly corresponds to TRBD1 (5 bases). V was trimmed by 4 bases and J by 0 bases, leaving 13 bases between them. Germline V gene lookup returns CDR1 MDHEN and CDR2 SYDVKM. The CDR3 extends over 17 amino acids. CDR3 protein: CASSWEQAFSYNSPLHF. The CDR3 DNA is TGTGCCAGCAGTTGGGAACAGGCCTTCTCCTATAATTCACCCCTCCACTTT.

The V call is TRBV27, the J call TRBJ2-1; TRBD2 might be the D (5 bases). There are 12 residues in the CDR3. V gave up 0 bases and J gave up 8 bases, with 5 bases separating them. CDR1 and CDR2 (germline): MNHEY, SMNVEV (reference sequence). The CDR3 bases are TGTGCCAGCAGTTTATCGAGGGATGAGCAGTTCTTC. As protein: CASSLSRDEQFF.

The chain links TRBV5-1 to TRBJ2-2; a possible D gene is TRBD2 (6 bases). This CDR3 spans 15 amino acids. V shed 3 bases and J shed 5 bases, with 14 bases lying between them. Germline V lookup: CDR1 SGHRS, CDR2 YFSETQ. As DNA, the CDR3 is TGCGCCAGCAGCTCCGGCCCGGAGGGGACCGGGGAGCTGTTTTTT. Encoded protein: CASSSGPEGTGELFF.

This rearrangement joins TRBV7-3 to TRBJ2-5, with a weak D call TRBD1 (5 bases). V lost 0 bases and J 5 bases, leaving 10 bases between the germline ends. There are 14 residues in the CDR3. The germline gives CDR1 SGHTA, CDR2 FQGTGA. The CDR3 spells CASSLTGADETQYF. The CDR3 bases are TGTGCCAGCAGCTTAACAGGGGCTGACGAGACCCAGTACTTC.

The rearrangement links TRBV27 to TRBJ2-7, with D unclear. The germline V and J ends were trimmed by 1 base and 6 bases, with 10 bases remaining between them. This CDR3 has 13 amino acids. Per germline, CDR1 MNHEY and CDR2 SMNVEV (reference sequence). As DNA, the CDR3 is TGTGCCAGCAGTTTATGGGTGTCGGGCGAGCAGTACTTC. Translating it yields CASSLWVSGEQYF.

V usage is TRBV27 and J usage is TRBJ1-5; tentative D call: TRBD1 (5 bases). The V and J ends lost 4 bases and 2 bases respectively, with 12 bases between them. Germline CDR1 MNHEY, CDR2 SMNVEV (reference sequence). The length of the CDR3 is 15 residues. The CDR3 nucleotides are TGTGCCAGCAGTTCCCAGGGTGGGGGCAATCAGCCCCAGCATTTT. Its translation: CASSSQGGGNQPQHF.

V and J are TRBV9 and TRBJ2-2; 13 bases match TRBD2. V shed 3 bases, J shed 4 bases, and the junction held 3 bases outside the gene matches. This CDR3 has 16 amino acids. Germline V lookup: CDR1 SGDLS, CDR2 YYNGEE. The CDR3, as DNA: TGTGCCAGCAGCGGACTAGCGGGGGGCATCACCGGGGAGCTGTTTTTT. This encodes CASSGLAGGITGELFF.

This chain links TRBV11-2 with TRBJ2-1; D unresolved. The CDR3 runs to 13 residues. V was pared by 5 bases and J by 6 bases, with 11 bases between. Germline CDR1 reads SGHAT; CDR2 reads FQNNGV. In DNA form, the CDR3 reads TGTGCCAGCAGCCGTACTTCAAGCAATGAGCAGTTCTTC. It translates to CASSRTSSNEQFF.

J is TRBJ1-6 and V is TRBV28; D perhaps matches TRBD1 (5 bases). The CDR3 has 15 amino acids. Trimming stripped 3 bases from V and 7 bases from J, with 13 bases between. Germline assignment: CDR1 MDHEN and CDR2 SYDVKM. The CDR3 loop reads CASSFGTPRNSPLHF. In DNA, the CDR3 is TGTGCCAGCAGTTTCGGGACTCCTCGAAATTCACCCCTCCACTTT.

This chain links TRBV9 with TRBJ2-5, with 12 bases matching TRBD2. Looked up from germline, CDR1 is SGDLS and CDR2 is YYNGEE. J was trimmed by 4 bases and V by 0 bases; bases with no gene match: 10. CDR3 length: 18 residues. The CDR3 DNA reads as TGTGCCAGCAGCGTAGGGAGGCCGACTAGCGGGAGAGGAGAGACCCAGTACTTC. As protein: CASSVGRPTSGRGETQYF.

The gene calls are TRBV7-2 and TRBJ2-7; a weak D match, TRBD2 (6 bases). Deletions cut 1 base from V and 1 base from J, with 14 bases between. The CDR3 loop spans 16 amino acids. Per germline, CDR1 SGHTA and CDR2 FQGNSA. The CDR3 region has the DNA TGTGCCAGCAGCTTAGGGGGCGGGATGCTATCCTACGAGCAGTACTTC. Translating gives CASSLGGGMLSYEQYF.

This chain uses TRBV7-9 with TRBJ1-5; 10 nucleotides line up with TRBD1. Germline trimming cut 0 bases from V and 3 bases from J; bases unmatched to any gene: 2. The germline V gene encodes CDR1 SEHNR and CDR2 FQNEAQ (reference sequence). The CDR3 loop spans 16 amino acids. The CDR3: CASSLAGTGDNQPQHF. In DNA, the CDR3 is TGTGCCAGCAGCTTAGCCGGGACAGGGGACAATCAGCCCCAGCATTTT. Together with reference TRBV7-9 and TRBJ1-5, the CDR3 gives the full variable domain: DTGVSQNPRHKITKRGQNVTFRCDPISEHNRLYWYRQTLGQGPEFLTYFQNEAQLEKSRLLSDRFSAERPKGSFSTLEIQRTEQGDSAMYLCASSLAGTGDNQPQHFGDGTRLSIL.

This chain's CDR3 is CAISEPDRSNNEQFF. For the CDR3, the DNA is TGTGCCATCAGTGAACCGGACAGGAGCAACAATGAGCAGTTCTTC. The chain carries TRBV10-3 and TRBJ2-1; 7 nucleotides match TRBD1. V was clipped by 3 bases and J by 5 bases; unmatched bases: 7. Germline loops: CDR1 ENHRY, CDR2 SYGVKD. This CDR3 contains 15 residues.

The J gene is TRBJ2-1, the V gene TRBV27; 7 bases are shared with TRBD1. There are 15 residues in the CDR3. Germline V CDR1 and CDR2: MNHEY, SMNVEV (reference sequence). With 2 bases clipped from V and 5 bases from J, the junction kept 6 bases outside the gene matches. The CDR3 DNA reads as TGTGCCAGCAGTTTAAAACAGGGGTATCACAATGAGCAGTTCTTC. Protein product: CASSLKQGYHNEQFF.

This clone was recorded once. The V and J genes are TRBV28 and TRBJ1-2; no firm D call. V lost 3 bases and J 2 bases, leaving 7 bases between the germline ends. This CDR3 spans 13 amino acids. CDR1 and CDR2 (germline): MDHEN, SYDVKM. CDR3 in DNA: TGTGCCAGCAGTTTCCGGTTCAACTATGGCTACACCTTC. Amino acid sequence: CASSFRFNYGYTF.